The sample holds a few counts of the clone carrying this TCR beta chain. The antigen remains undetermined. Per germline, CDR1 LGHDT and CDR2 YNNKEL (reference sequence). This CDR3 has 16 amino acids. V lost 4 bases to trimming and J lost 6 bases; unmatched junction nucleotides: 13. Time point noted: sample taken at primary tumor resection. This entry comes from a study of spatial heterogeneity in lung cancer. Study-level background: Detection of beta-chain sequences consistently exceeded that of alpha-chain sequences. Notes on the study in general: The number of expanded tumor alpha and beta chains correlated with mutation number. Coverage of tumor T cells, by estimate, reached around 6.3% for alpha chains and roughly 13% for beta chains. Counts for ubiquitous and regional expanded TCRs went along with ubiquitous and regional nonsynonymous mutations, respectively.

Each TCR cDNA molecule carried a unique molecular identifier. TCRdb re-called the 5' RACE reads through MiXCR, storing one row per CDR3 protein. The sample carries nearly 25,000 distinct CDR3 sequences, 8.8% recorded once. The chain has TRBV3-1 and TRBJ1-1; 8 bases agree with TRBD1. Sequenced here: lung tumor tissue, sampled at surgery. This sequence was found in a male donor with early-stage non-small cell lung cancer. CDR3 DNA sequence: TGTGCCAGCAGCCCCCACCCGCAGGGGGCGAGCGCTGAAGCTTTCTTT. As protein: CASSPHPQGASAEAFF.